These 11 T cell receptor beta chains came from one sample sequenced in a study of technical replicates of blood from a handful of donors. Using immunoSEQ multiplex PCR, the repertoire was profiled, and TCRdb retains in-frame clones only, with some absent. The sample yields 80,000 to 95,000 clones, 90% to 98% seen once. The source material was T cells isolated from PBMCs. The source of these receptors is a human donor in good health.

The chain employs TRBV9 and TRBJ2-7; D ambiguous. The germline gives CDR1 SGDLS, CDR2 YYNGEE. V gave up 0 bases and J gave up 0 bases, with 7 bases separating them. CDR3 size: 14 residues. The CDR3 region has the DNA TGTGCCAGCAGCGTAGACAGTAGCTCCTACGAGCAGTACTTC. Encoded protein: CASSVDSSSYEQYF.

The chain is built from TRBV7-2 and TRBJ1-3, with D possibly being TRBD1 (6 bases). Germline loops: CDR1 SGHTA, CDR2 FQGNSA. This CDR3 is built from 15 residues. V was shortened by 5 bases and J by 3 bases, with 14 bases between the two germline ends. Here the CDR3 DNA reads TGTGCCAGCAGCAGAACAGGGTCGGATGGAAACACCATATATTTT. This gives the protein CASSRTGSDGNTIYF.

The V gene is TRBV11-2, the J gene TRBJ2-1; TRBD2 aligns across 10 bases. V gave up 5 bases and J gave up 4 bases; unmatched junction bases: 8. The V gene's germline CDR1 is SGHAT and CDR2 FQNNGV. The CDR3 spans 16 residues. CDR3 protein: CASSITPGLAYNEQFF. The CDR3 bases are TGTGCCAGCAGCATAACCCCGGGACTAGCGTACAATGAGCAGTTCTTC.

This chain links TRBV30 with TRBJ1-2; possibly TRBD1 for D (6 bases). Germline V gene sequence: CDR1 GTSNPN, CDR2 SVGIG (reference sequence). The CDR3 contains 14 residues. With 7 bases removed from V and 6 bases from J, the gap between germline ends came to 21 bases. CDR3 sequence reads: CAYRDGTRVDGYTF. The CDR3 nucleotides are TGTGCCTACAGGGACGGAACGCGCGTGGATGGCTACACCTTC.

The chain links TRBV6-6 to TRBJ2-7; D unclear. The CDR3 runs to 11 residues. Between the trimmed V and J ends, which lost 5 bases and 3 bases, there was a span of 5 bases. CDR1 is MNHNY and CDR2 is SVGAGI in the germline V gene (reference sequence). CDR3 nucleotide sequence: TGTGCCAGCAGTCCCTACTACGAGCAGTACTTC. Translation: CASSPYYEQYF.

The rearrangement uses TRBV7-2 and TRBJ1-4, with no clear D. Trimming took 2 bases from V and 8 from J, leaving 15 bases between them. The CDR3 sequence is 15 residues long. In germline, CDR1 is SGHTA, CDR2 FQGNSA. The chain's CDR3 is CASSLLGIREEKLFF. The CDR3 nucleotides read TGTGCCAGCAGCTTATTAGGGATAAGGGAGGAAAAACTGTTTTTT.

The chain recombines TRBV6-5 with TRBJ2-1; D possibly corresponds to TRBD2 (6 bases). Germline lookup yields CDR1 MNHEY and CDR2 SVGAGI. The V and J ends lost 5 bases and 5 bases respectively, with 16 bases between them. The CDR3 runs 15 residues. CDR3 nucleotide sequence: TGTGCCAGCAGTCGGGCAGGGACTCACAACAATGAGCAGTTCTTC. It codes for CASSRAGTHNNEQFF.

The chain couples TRBV30 to TRBJ2-2, with D maybe TRBD2 (5 bases). Germline-derived CDR1 and CDR2 are GTSNPN and SVGIG (reference sequence). With 2 bases removed from V and 7 bases from J, the gap between germline ends came to 14 bases. The CDR3 is 14 amino acids. The CDR3 DNA follows: TGTGCCTGGAGTATCCGAGGGTCCCTCGGGGAGCTGTTTTTT. Translating gives CAWSIRGSLGELFF.

The chain joins TRBV2 to TRBJ1-1; D not certain. Trimming removed 8 bases from V and 8 bases from J, with 12 bases in between. CDR1 SNHLY and CDR2 FYNNEI come from the germline V gene. The CDR3 has 11 residues. The CDR3 region has the DNA TGTGCCAGCGGACTTACAGCAGAAGCTTTCTTT. Translating it yields CASGLTAEAFF. Drawing the rest from reference TRBV2 and TRBJ1-1, the complete variable domain is EPEVTQTPSHQVTQMGQEVILRCVPISNHLYFYWYRQILGQKVEFLVSFYNNEISEKSEIFDDQFSVERPDGSNFTLKIRSTKLEDSAMYFCASGLTAEAFFGQGTRLTVV.

The rearrangement joins TRBV9 to TRBJ2-3, with 11 nucleotides matching TRBD2. V gave up 5 bases and J gave up 2 bases; unmatched junction bases: 4. The germline gives CDR1 SGDLS, CDR2 YYNGEE. The CDR3 consists of 15 residues. The CDR3, as DNA: TGTGCCAGCAGTGATAGCGGGAGGGCCACAGATACGCAGTATTTT. Its protein product is CASSDSGRATDTQYF.

This clone occurred once. This sequence joins TRBV9 and TRBJ1-3; the D is unclear. Germline CDR1 reads SGDLS; CDR2 reads YYNGEE. V lost 4 bases and J lost 0, with 14 bases in between. The CDR3 consists of 16 residues. CDR3 DNA sequence: TGTGCCAGCAGCAACCTTTGGGCACCCTCTGGAAACACCATATATTTT. This encodes CASSNLWAPSGNTIYF.